This is a list of T cell receptor beta chains from one sample in a study of shared clonotypes between healthy human individuals. Repertoires were generated with immunoSEQ multiplex PCR, while TCRdb's copy carries only in-frame clones and drops some. Here the sample spans some 2.1 million clones, roughly 96% being singletons. Sequencing input: naive CD4+ T cells sorted from blood. The receptors originated from a man younger than 30 in good health. CDR3s include the opening cysteine and the closing phenylalanine or tryptophan. D genes are given only for firm matches. Rows give clone size only sometimes, using once, few, many, or a class for an expanded clone.

.,TRBV5-8,TRBJ2-7,TRBD1,CASSLAGQASYEQYF,TGTGCCAGCAGCTTGGCTGGACAGGCTTCCTACGAGCAGTACTTC
.,TRBV7-2,TRBJ2-1,TRBD2,CASSLVAGASYNEQFF,TGTGCCAGCAGCTTAGTAGCGGGAGCCTCCTACAATGAGCAGTTCTTC
.,TRBV27,TRBJ1-6,TRBD1,CASSSGTGAFTLNSPLHF,TGTGCCAGCAGTTCCGGGACAGGGGCCTTTACCCTTAATTCACCCCTCCACTTT
.,TRBV18,TRBJ1-1,.,CASARTENTEAFF,TGTGCCAGCGCCCGGACAGAGAACACTGAAGCTTTCTTT
.,TRBV10-3,TRBJ1-1,TRBD1,CAISTAYQGGSTEAFF,TGTGCCATCAGTACCGCATACCAGGGGGGGAGCACTGAAGCTTTCTTT
.,TRBV5-4,TRBJ2-7,.,CASSMRGREKQYF,TGTGCCAGCAGCATGAGGGGGCGGGAGAAGCAGTACTTC
once,TRBV9,TRBJ2-5,TRBD1,CASSVSGTGRQETQYF,TGTGCCAGCAGCGTCTCCGGGACAGGGAGGCAAGAGACCCAGTACTTC
.,TRBV28,TRBJ2-7,TRBD1,CASRTRDRSYEQYF,TGTGCCAGCAGGACCCGGGACAGGTCCTACGAGCAGTACTTC
.,TRBV4-1,TRBJ1-1,.,CASSQPTEEAFF,TGCGCCAGCAGCCAACCGACAGAGGAAGCTTTCTTT
.,TRBV6-5,TRBJ2-3,TRBD1,CASSSQGQGTDTQYF,TGTGCCAGCAGCTCCCAGGGACAGGGGACAGATACGCAGTATTTT
.,TRBV19,TRBJ2-2,.,CASSMPSQWNTGELFF,TGTGCCAGTAGTATGCCCTCCCAGTGGAACACCGGGGAGCTGTTTTTT
.,TRBV6-1,TRBJ1-4,TRBD1,CASSEPPGGNEKLFF,TGTGCCAGCAGTGAACCGCCAGGGGGGAATGAAAAACTGTTTTTT
.,TRBV5-1,TRBJ2-6,.,CASSLVDTGANVLTF,TGCGCCAGCAGCTTGGTGGACACCGGGGCCAACGTCCTGACTTTC
.,TRBV5-1,TRBJ1-2,.,CASSLEGNYGYTF,TGCGCCAGCAGCTTGGAGGGGAACTATGGCTACACCTTC
.,TRBV7-2,TRBJ2-7,.,CASSLFQGNYEQYF,TGTGCCAGCAGCTTATTCCAGGGGAACTACGAGCAGTACTTC
.,TRBV29-1,TRBJ1-1,TRBD1,CSVEGQITEAFF,TGCAGCGTGGAGGGACAGATTACTGAAGCTTTCTTT
.,TRBV6-5,TRBJ2-7,TRBD2,CASSPVGLAVYEQYF,TGTGCCAGCAGCCCAGTGGGACTAGCGGTCTACGAGCAGTACTTC
once,TRBV6-6,TRBJ2-5,TRBD1,CASSFGNTGVQETQYF,TGTGCCAGCAGTTTTGGGAACACAGGGGTGCAAGAGACCCAGTACTTC
.,TRBV7-2,TRBJ2-5,TRBD2,CASSTGTSGETQYF,TGTGCCAGCAGCACCGGGACTAGCGGAGAGACCCAGTACTTC
.,TRBV27,TRBJ2-7,.,CASSLEYPPGQMLYEQYF,TGTGCCAGCAGTTTAGAATATCCCCCGGGACAAATGCTCTACGAGCAGTACTTC
.,TRBV7-2,TRBJ2-5,TRBD1,CASSLQGAGETQYF,TGTGCCAGCAGCCTACAGGGGGCGGGAGAGACCCAGTACTTC
.,TRBV2,TRBJ2-7,.,CASSDWIDSYEQYF,TGTGCCAGCAGTGACTGGATTGACTCCTACGAGCAGTACTTC
.,TRBV7-2,TRBJ2-5,TRBD1,CASSLGQEETQYF,TGTGCCAGCAGCCTGGGACAGGAAGAGACCCAGTACTTC
.,TRBV6-5,TRBJ2-7,TRBD1,CASSYSGTGLYEQYF,TGTGCCAGCAGTTACTCGGGGACAGGACTGTACGAGCAGTACTTC
.,TRBV4-1,TRBJ1-1,.,CASSQGRGNTEAFF,TGCGCCAGCAGCCAAGGGCGGGGGAACACTGAAGCTTTCTTT
.,TRBV5-1,TRBJ1-1,.,CASSWAGDVTEAFF,TGCGCCAGCAGTTGGGCAGGGGACGTAACTGAAGCTTTCTTT
.,TRBV7-6,TRBJ1-1,.,CASSSGAKANTEAFF,TGTGCCAGCAGCTCAGGGGCCAAGGCGAACACTGAAGCTTTCTTT
.,TRBV7-9,TRBJ2-5,TRBD1,CASSLPTGQETQYF,TGTGCCAGCAGCCTCCCCACGGGACAGGAGACCCAGTACTTC
.,TRBV4-1,TRBJ1-3,.,CASSQVTDSGNTIYF,TGCGCCAGCAGCCAAGTGACAGACTCTGGAAACACCATATATTTT
.,TRBV2,TRBJ2-4,.,CASSEGRRAKNIQYF,TGTGCCAGCAGTGAGGGCAGACGAGCCAAAAACATTCAGTACTTC
.,TRBV18,TRBJ1-2,.,CASSSSTQNYGYTF,TGTGCCAGCTCTTCGTCGACACAAAACTATGGCTACACCTTC
.,TRBV6-5,TRBJ2-1,TRBD2,CASSYEKPSGIWGQFF,TGTGCCAGCAGTTACGAGAAGCCTAGCGGGATTTGGGGGCAGTTCTTC
.,TRBV5-1,TRBJ2-5,TRBD1,CASSLAKGVFWTGRVETQYF,TGCGCCAGCAGCTTGGCTAAAGGGGTTTTTTGGACAGGGAGAGTAGAGACCCAGTACTTC
.,TRBV5-4,TRBJ1-6,.,CASSYDSSNSPLHF,TGTGCCAGCAGCTACGACAGCAGCAATTCACCCCTCCACTTT
.,TRBV19,TRBJ1-3,.,CASSIEQGPGNTIYF,TGTGCCAGTAGTATCGAACAGGGTCCTGGAAACACCATATATTTT
.,TRBV4-1,TRBJ2-7,.,CASRGRGSYEQYF,TGCGCCAGCAGGGGGAGGGGGAGCTACGAGCAGTACTTC
.,TRBV7-9,TRBJ1-4,.,CASSQDGATNEKLFF,TGTGCCAGCAGCCAGGACGGTGCAACTAATGAAAAACTGTTTTTT
.,TRBV7-2,TRBJ2-3,TRBD1,CASSADRGTQYF,TGTGCCAGCAGCGCCGACAGGGGAACGCAGTATTTT
.,TRBV30,TRBJ2-7,.,CAWSPGNEQYF,TGTGCCTGGAGTCCGGGGAACGAGCAGTACTTC
once,TRBV5-1,TRBJ2-5,.,CASSLAGRIQGETQYF,TGCGCCAGCAGCTTGGCCGGGAGAATACAGGGTGAGACCCAGTACTTC
.,TRBV7-9,TRBJ2-7,.,CASSDDRPEQYF,TGTGCCAGCAGTGACGACAGGCCCGAGCAGTACTTC
.,TRBV4-3,TRBJ2-7,TRBD2,CASSPGLAREQYF,TGCGCCAGCAGTCCGGGACTAGCTCGCGAGCAGTACTTC
.,TRBV5-1,TRBJ1-4,.,CASSLGPGAAYEKLFF,TGCGCCAGCAGCTTGGGACCTGGGGCAGCATATGAAAAACTGTTTTTT
.,TRBV28,TRBJ2-3,TRBD2,CASGLGGFRDTQYF,TGTGCCAGCGGCCTCGGGGGGTTTAGAGATACGCAGTATTTT
.,TRBV7-8,TRBJ2-5,.,CASAGGGVETQYF,TGTGCCAGCGCCGGGGGAGGAGTGGAGACCCAGTACTTC
once,TRBV7-6,TRBJ2-1,TRBD1,CASSLVPGQGGNHEQFF,TGTGCCAGCAGCTTAGTCCCGGGACAGGGTGGGAACCATGAGCAGTTCTTC
.,TRBV28,TRBJ1-5,.,CASSLDGKAQPQHF,TGTGCCAGCAGTTTAGATGGGAAGGCTCAGCCCCAGCATTTT
.,TRBV7-9,TRBJ2-7,.,CASSLGGTGIDEQYF,TGTGCCAGCAGCTTAGGGGGCACAGGGATCGACGAGCAGTACTTC
.,TRBV5-1,TRBJ2-7,TRBD2,CASSLGIAGFSYEQYF,TGCGCCAGCAGCCTTGGAATAGCGGGGTTTTCCTACGAGCAGTACTTC
.,TRBV5-4,TRBJ1-6,TRBD1,CASSHGQVVSSPLHF,TGTGCCAGCAGCCATGGACAGGTAGTGAGTTCACCCCTCCACTTT
.,TRBV5-4,TRBJ2-2,TRBD1,CASSIDGTANTGELFF,TGTGCCAGCAGCATCGACGGGACAGCGAACACCGGGGAGCTGTTTTTT
.,TRBV10-2,TRBJ2-7,TRBD1,CASSDAGTGSEQYF,TGCGCCAGCAGTGACGCCGGGACAGGGAGCGAGCAGTACTTC
.,TRBV6-6,TRBJ2-4,.,CASSYPRTENIQYF,TGTGCCAGCAGTTACCCACGGACAGAAAACATTCAGTACTTC
.,TRBV5-1,TRBJ2-1,.,CASSLADGNEQFF,TGCGCCAGCAGCTTGGCCGACGGGAATGAGCAGTTCTTC